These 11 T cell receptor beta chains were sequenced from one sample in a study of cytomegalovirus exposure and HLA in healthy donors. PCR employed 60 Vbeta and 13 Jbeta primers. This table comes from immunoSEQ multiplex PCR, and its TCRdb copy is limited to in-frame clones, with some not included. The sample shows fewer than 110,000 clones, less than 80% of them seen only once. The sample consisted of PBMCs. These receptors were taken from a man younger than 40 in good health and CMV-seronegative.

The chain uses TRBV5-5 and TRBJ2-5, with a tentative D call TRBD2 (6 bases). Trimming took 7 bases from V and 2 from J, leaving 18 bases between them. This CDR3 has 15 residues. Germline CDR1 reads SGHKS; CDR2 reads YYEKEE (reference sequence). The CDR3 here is CASSLGGRTQETQYF. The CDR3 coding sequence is TGTGCCAGCTCCCTTGGAGGGAGGACACAAGAGACCCAGTACTTC.

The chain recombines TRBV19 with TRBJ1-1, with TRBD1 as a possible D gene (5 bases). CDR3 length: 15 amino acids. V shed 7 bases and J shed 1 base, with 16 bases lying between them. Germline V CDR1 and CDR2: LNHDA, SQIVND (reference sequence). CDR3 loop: CASTGGQTKNTEAFF. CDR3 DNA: TGTGCCAGTACCGGGGGTCAAACTAAGAACACTGAAGCTTTCTTT.

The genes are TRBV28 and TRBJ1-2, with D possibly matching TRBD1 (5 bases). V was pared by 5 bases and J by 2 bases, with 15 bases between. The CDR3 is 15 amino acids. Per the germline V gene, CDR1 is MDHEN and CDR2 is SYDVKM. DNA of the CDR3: TGTGCCAGCAGTCCGACCCCGACAGTGAACTATGGCTACACCTTC. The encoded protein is CASSPTPTVNYGYTF.

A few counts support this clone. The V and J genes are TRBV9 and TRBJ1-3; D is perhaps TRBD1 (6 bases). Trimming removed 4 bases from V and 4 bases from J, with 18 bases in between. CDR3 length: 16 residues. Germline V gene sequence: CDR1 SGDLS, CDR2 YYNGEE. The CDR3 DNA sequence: TGTGCCAGCAGCAGAGCGGGGGCACAGGAGGGAAACACCATATATTTT. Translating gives CASSRAGAQEGNTIYF. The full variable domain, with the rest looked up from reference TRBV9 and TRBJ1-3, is DSGVTQTPKHLITATGQRVTLRCSPRSGDLSVYWYQQSLDQGLQFLIQYYNGEERAKGNILERFSAQQFPDLHSELNLSSLELGDSALYFCASSRAGAQEGNTIYFGEGSWLTVV.

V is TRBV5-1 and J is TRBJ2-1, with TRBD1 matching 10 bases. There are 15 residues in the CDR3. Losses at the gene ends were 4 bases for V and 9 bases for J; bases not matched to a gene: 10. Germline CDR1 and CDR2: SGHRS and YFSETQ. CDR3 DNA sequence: TGCGCCAGCAGCATAGGGACAGGGGATTCAGGTGAGCAGTTCTTC. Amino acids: CASSIGTGDSGEQFF.

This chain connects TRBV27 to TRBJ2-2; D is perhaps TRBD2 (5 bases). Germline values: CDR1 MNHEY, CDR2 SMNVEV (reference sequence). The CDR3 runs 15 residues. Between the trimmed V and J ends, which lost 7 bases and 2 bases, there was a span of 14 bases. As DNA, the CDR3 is TGTGCCAGCACCAGACGAGGGCTTAACACCGGGGAGCTGTTTTTT. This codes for CASTRRGLNTGELFF.

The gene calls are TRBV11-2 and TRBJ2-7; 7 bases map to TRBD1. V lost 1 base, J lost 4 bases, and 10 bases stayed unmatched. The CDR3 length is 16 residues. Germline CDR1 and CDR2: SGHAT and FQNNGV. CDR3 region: CASSLGPGTDIYEQYF. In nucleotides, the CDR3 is TGTGCCAGCAGCTTAGGTCCGGGGACAGATATTTACGAGCAGTACTTC.

The CDR3 DNA is TGTGCCAGCAACCCATCCCTGGCCACCGGGGAGCTGTTTTTT. Protein product: CASNPSLATGELFF. The chain links TRBV6-1 to TRBJ2-2; no clear D gene. CDR1 MNHNS and CDR2 SASEGT come from the germline V gene. The CDR3 contains 14 residues. V lost 7 bases to trimming and J lost 4 bases, with 13 bases between them.

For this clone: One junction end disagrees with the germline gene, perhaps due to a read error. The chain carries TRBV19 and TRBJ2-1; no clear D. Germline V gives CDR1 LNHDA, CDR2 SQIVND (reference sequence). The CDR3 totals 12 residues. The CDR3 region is CASSNHYTEQFF. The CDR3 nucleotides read TGTGCCAGTAGTAACCATTACACTGAGCAGTTCTTC.

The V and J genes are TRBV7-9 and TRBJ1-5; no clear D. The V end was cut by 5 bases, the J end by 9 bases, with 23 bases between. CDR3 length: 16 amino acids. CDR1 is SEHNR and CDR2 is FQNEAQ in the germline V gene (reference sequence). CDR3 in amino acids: CASSHSDPIGSGPQHF. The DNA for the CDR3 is TGTGCCAGCAGCCACTCGGACCCGATTGGGAGCGGGCCCCAGCATTTT.

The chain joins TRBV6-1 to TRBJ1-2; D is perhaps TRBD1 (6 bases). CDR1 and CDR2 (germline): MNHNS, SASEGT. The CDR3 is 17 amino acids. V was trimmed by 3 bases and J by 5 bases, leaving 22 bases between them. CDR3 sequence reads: CASSDGGLFPTSYGYTF. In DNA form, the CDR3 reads TGTGCCAGCAGTGACGGGGGGCTATTCCCGACGTCGTATGGCTACACCTTC.